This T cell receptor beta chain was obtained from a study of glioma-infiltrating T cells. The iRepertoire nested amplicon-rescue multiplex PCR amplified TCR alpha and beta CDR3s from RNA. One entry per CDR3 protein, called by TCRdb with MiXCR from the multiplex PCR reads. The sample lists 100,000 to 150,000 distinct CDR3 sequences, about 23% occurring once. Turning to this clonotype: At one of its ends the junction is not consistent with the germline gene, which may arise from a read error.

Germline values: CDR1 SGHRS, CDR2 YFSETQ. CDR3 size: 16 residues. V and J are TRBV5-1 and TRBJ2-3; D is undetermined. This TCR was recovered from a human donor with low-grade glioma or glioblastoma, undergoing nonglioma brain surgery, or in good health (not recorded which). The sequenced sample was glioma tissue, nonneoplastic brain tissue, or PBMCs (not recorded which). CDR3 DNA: TGCGCCAGCAGCCTGACCGGGCCCGCAGGCACAGATACCCAGTATTTT. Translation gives CASSLTGPAGTDTQYF.